This T cell receptor beta chain was found in a study of T cell responses to AZD1222 COVID-19 vaccine. Whole-study results and caveats: Among the donors, most were white British and more were female, and clonal diversity was possibly underestimated. Repertoire samples came only from after the peak T cell response. Dominant CD4 TCR responses targeted spike regions 160-218 and 743-854.

Concerning this clone: The antigen remains undetermined.

CDR1 and CDR2 from the germline V gene are LNHNV and YYDKDF (reference sequence). The CDR3 runs to 15 residues. V dropped 4 bases and J dropped 6; count of bases not matched to a gene: 7. Generated by immunoSEQ multiplex PCR, the TCRdb table keeps only in-frame clones and is missing some. The sample carries some 160,000 clones, around 90% recorded once. The receptor was isolated from an adult in good health. The chain carries TRBV15 and TRBJ1-5; TRBD1 aligns across 9 bases. Here the sequenced sample was peripheral blood, taken on day 0 of AZD1222 vaccination. As DNA, the CDR3 is TGTGCCACCAGCATCTCCGGGACAGGGTTTCAGCCCCAGCATTTT. The encoded protein is CATSISGTGFQPQHF.